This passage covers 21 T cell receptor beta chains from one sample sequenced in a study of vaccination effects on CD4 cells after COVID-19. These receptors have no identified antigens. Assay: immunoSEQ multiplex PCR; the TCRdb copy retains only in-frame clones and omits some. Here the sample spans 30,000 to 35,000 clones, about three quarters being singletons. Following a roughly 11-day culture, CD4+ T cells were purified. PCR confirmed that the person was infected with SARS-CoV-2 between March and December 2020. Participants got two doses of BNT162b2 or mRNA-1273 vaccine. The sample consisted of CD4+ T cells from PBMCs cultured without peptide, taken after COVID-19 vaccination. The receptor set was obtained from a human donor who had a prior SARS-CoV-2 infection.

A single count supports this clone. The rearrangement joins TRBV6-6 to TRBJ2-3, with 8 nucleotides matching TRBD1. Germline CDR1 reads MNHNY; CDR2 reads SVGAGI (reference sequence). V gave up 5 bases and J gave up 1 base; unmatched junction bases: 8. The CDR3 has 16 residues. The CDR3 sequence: CASSQGTGQGTDTQYF. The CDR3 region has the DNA TGTGCCAGCAGTCAGGGGACAGGACAAGGCACAGATACGCAGTATTTT.

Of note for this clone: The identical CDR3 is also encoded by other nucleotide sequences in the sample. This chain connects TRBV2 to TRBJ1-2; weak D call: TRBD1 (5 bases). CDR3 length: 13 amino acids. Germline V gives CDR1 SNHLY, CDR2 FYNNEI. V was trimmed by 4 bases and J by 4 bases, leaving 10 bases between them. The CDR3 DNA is TGTGCCAGCAGTGGGGGAGGGGCCTATGGCTACACCTTC. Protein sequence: CASSGGGAYGYTF.

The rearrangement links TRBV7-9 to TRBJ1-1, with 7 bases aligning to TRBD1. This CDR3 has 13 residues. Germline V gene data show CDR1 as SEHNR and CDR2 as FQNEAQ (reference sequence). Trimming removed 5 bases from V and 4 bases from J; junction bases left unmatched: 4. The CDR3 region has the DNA TGTGCCAGCAGCCCAACAGGGGTCACTGAAGCTTTCTTT. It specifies CASSPTGVTEAFF.

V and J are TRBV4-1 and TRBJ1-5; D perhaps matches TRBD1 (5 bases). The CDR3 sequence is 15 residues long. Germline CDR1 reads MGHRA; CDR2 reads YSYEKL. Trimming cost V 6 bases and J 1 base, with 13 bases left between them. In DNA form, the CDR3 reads TGCGCCAGCAGTCTTGTCGCAGGGAGCAATCAGCCCCAGCATTTT. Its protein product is CASSLVAGSNQPQHF.

This CDR3 is CATSRDRMGSGETQYF. The CDR3 DNA is TGTGCCACCAGCAGAGATCGGATGGGGTCGGGGGAGACCCAGTACTTC. The chain recombines TRBV15 with TRBJ2-5; possibly TRBD2 for D (5 bases). Germline assignment: CDR1 LNHNV and CDR2 YYDKDF (reference sequence). The CDR3 covers 16 residues. V was shortened by 0 bases and J by 5 bases, with 16 bases between the two germline ends.

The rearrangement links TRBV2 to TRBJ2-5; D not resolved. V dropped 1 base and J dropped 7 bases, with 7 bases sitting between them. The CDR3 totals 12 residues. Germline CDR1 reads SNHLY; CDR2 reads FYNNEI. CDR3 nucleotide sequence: TGTGCCAGCAGTGAAGATAGTGTGACCCAGTACTTC. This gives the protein CASSEDSVTQYF. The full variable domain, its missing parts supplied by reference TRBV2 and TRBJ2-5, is EPEVTQTPSHQVTQMGQEVILRCVPISNHLYFYWYRQILGQKVEFLVSFYNNEISEKSEIFDDQFSVERPDGSNFTLKIRSTKLEDSAMYFCASSEDSVTQYFGPGTRLLVL.

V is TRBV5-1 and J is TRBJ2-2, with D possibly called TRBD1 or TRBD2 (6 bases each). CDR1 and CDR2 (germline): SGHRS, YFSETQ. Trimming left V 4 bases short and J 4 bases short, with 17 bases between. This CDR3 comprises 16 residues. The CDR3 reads CASSPFIGGGTGELFF. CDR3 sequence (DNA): TGCGCCAGCAGCCCTTTCATAGGGGGAGGCACCGGGGAGCTGTTTTTT.

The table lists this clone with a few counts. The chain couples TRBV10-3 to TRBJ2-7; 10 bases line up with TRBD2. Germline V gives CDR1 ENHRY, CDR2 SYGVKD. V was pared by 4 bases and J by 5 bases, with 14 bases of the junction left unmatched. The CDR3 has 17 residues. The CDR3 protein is CAISGSKPGLAYDEQYF. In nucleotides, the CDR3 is TGTGCCATCAGTGGATCAAAGCCGGGACTAGCGTATGACGAGCAGTACTTC.

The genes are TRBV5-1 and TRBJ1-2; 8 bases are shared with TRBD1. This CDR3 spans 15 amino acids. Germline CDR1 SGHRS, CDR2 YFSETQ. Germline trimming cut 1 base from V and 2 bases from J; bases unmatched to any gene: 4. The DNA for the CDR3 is TGCGCCAGCAGCTTGTATGGACAGGGCAACTATGGCTACACCTTC. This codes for CASSLYGQGNYGYTF.

DNA of the CDR3: TGTGCCAGCAGCCAAGCTAGGACAGGGGGCCGAGGGGAGCAGTACTTC. It encodes CASSQARTGGRGEQYF. The chain combines TRBV4-2 with TRBJ2-7; 11 nucleotides match TRBD1. The CDR3 is 16 residues long. With V trimmed by 1 base and J by 7 bases, 9 bases remained unmatched. Germline V gives CDR1 LGHNA, CDR2 YNFKEQ.

CDR3 loop: CASSNPGTGDYGYTF. CDR3 bases: TGTGCCAGCAGCAACCCCGGGACAGGGGACTATGGCTACACCTTC. The chain combines TRBV5-6 with TRBJ1-2, with 10 positions matching TRBD1. Germline V lookup: CDR1 SGHDT, CDR2 YYEEEE. V was pared by 4 bases and J by 3 bases, with 6 bases of the junction left unmatched. The CDR3 contains 15 residues.

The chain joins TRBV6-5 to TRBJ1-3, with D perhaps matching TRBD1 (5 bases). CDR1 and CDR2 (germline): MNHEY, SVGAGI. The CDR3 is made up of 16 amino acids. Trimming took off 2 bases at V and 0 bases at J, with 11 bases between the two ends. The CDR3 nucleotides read TGTGCCAGCAGTTACGCGGGGGTTGGCTCTGGAAACACCATATATTTT. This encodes CASSYAGVGSGNTIYF.

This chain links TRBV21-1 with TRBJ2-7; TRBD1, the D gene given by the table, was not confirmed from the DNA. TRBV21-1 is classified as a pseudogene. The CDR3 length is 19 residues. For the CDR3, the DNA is TGTGCCAGCAGCAAAGGACCCGGACAGCCCAAAGGACCCGACTACGAGCAGTACTTC. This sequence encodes CASSKGPGQPKGPDYEQYF.

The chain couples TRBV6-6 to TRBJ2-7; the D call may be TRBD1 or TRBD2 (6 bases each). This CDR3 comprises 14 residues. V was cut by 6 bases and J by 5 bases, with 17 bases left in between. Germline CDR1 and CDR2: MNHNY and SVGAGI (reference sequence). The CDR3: CASSTGRGGDEQYF. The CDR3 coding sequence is TGTGCCAGCAGCACGGGCAGGGGAGGCGACGAGCAGTACTTC.

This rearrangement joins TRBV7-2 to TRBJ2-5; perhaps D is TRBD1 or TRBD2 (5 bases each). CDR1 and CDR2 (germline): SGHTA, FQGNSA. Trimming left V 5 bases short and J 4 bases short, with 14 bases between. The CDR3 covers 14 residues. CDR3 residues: CASSLRVGAETQYF. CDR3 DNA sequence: TGTGCCAGCAGCCTGCGGGTAGGGGCAGAGACCCAGTACTTC.

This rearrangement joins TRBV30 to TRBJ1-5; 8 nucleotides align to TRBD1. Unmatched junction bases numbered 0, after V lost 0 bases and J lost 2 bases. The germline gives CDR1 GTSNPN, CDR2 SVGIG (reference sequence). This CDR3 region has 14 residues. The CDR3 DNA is TGTGCCTGGAGTGTGGGACAGGGCAATCAGCCCCAGCATTTT. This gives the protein CAWSVGQGNQPQHF.

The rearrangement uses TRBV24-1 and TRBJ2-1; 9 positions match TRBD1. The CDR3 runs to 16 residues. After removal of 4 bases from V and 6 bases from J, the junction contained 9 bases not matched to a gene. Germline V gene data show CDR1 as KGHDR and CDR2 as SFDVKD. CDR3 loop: CATSDGTGFGSNEQFF. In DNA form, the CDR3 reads TGTGCCACCAGTGACGGGACAGGGTTCGGAAGCAATGAGCAGTTCTTC.

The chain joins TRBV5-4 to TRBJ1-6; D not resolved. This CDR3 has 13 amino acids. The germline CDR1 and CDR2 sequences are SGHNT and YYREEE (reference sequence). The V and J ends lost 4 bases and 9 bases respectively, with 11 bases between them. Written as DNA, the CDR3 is TGTGCCAGCAGCCCCGGGCAAGGTTCACCCCTCCACTTT. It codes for CASSPGQGSPLHF.

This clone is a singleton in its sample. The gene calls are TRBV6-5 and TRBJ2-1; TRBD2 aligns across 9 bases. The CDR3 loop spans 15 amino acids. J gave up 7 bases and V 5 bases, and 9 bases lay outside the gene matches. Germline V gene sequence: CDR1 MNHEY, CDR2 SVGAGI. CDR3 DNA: TGTGCCAGCAGTCCACTTAGCGGGAGCTTGAATGAGCAGTTCTTC. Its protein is CASSPLSGSLNEQFF.

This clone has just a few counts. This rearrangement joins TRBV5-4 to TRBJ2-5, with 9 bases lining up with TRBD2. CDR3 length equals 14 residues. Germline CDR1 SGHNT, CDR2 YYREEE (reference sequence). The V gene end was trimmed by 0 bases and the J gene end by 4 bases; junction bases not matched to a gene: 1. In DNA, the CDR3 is TGTGCCAGCAGCTTGGGGCGGGGGGGAGAGACCCAGTACTTC. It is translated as CASSLGRGGETQYF.

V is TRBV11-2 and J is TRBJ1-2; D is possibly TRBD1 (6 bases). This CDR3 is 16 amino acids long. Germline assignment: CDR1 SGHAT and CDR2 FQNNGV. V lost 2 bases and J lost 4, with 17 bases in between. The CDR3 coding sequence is TGTGCCAGCAGCTTACGTCCCCGGGGGCATGGCTATGGCTACACCTTC. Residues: CASSLRPRGHGYGYTF.